This T cell receptor beta chain was sequenced during a study of early T cells in non-severe SARS-CoV-2 infection. Trimming removed 5 bases from V and 2 bases from J; junction bases left unmatched: 4. CDR3 length: 15 amino acids. The sample holds a few counts of this clonotype. Each CDR3 protein is one row after TCRdb ran MiXCR on the 5' RACE reads. This table holds roughly 80,000 distinct CDR3 sequences, about 14% found once. The V call is TRBV12-3 or TRBV12-4, the J call TRBJ2-1, with 9 bases aligning to TRBD2. This receptor was taken from an adult who was a healthcare worker with PCR-confirmed SARS-CoV-2 infection or an uninfected control (not recorded which). The sequenced material came from whole blood. The chain's CDR3 is CASSRGLATYNEQFF. The DNA for the CDR3 is TGTGCCAGCAGTCGCGGACTAGCGACCTACAATGAGCAGTTCTTC.